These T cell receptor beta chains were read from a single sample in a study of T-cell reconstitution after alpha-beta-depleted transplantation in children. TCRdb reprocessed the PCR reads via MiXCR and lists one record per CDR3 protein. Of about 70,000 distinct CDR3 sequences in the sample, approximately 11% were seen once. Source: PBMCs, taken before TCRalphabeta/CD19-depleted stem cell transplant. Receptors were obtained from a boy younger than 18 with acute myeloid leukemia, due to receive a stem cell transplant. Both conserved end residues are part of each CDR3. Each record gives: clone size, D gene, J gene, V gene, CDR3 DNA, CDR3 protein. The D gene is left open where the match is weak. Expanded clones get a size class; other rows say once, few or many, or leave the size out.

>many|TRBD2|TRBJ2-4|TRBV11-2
TGTGCCAGCAGCCCCTTGGGAGGACTGCGGGAGGGCCGAGCCAAAAACATTCAGTACTTC
CASSPLGGLREGRAKNIQYF
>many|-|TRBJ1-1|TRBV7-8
TGTGCCAGCAGTAAGGGGGGCACGAACACTGAAGCTTTCTTT
CASSKGGTNTEAFF
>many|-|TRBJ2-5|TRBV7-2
TGTGCCAGCAGCTTCGACTTGCGAGAGACCCAGTACTTC
CASSFDLRETQYF
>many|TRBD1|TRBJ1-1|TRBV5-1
TGCGCCAGCAGCGGGGGGCTCGGGACAGGTGACGAAATGAACACTGAAGCTTTCTTT
CASSGGLGTGDEMNTEAFF
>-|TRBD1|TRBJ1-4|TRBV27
TGTGCCAGCAGTCCTCCTAGGGGGCAGGGTGAAAAACTGTTTTTT
CASSPPRGQGEKLFF
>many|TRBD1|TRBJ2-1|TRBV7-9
TGTGCCAGCAGCTTATCAGGGGGCGCGTCGTTCAATGAGCAGTTCTTC
CASSLSGGASFNEQFF
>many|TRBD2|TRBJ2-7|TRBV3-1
TGTGCCAGCAGCCCGTCAGCGGGAGGGCCCTCGTTGCAGTACTTC
CASSPSAGGPSLQYF
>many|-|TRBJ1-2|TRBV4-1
TGCGCCAGCAGCCAAGATGACGGAGGGTTATATGGCTACACCTTC
CASSQDDGGLYGYTF
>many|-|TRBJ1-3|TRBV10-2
TGCGCCAGCACTCCGGACGGAGCCGTAAGGGGAAACACCATATATTTT
CASTPDGAVRGNTIYF
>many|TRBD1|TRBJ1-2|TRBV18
TGTGCCAGCTCACCGGCAGCCGGGACAGACTATGGCTACACCTTC
CASSPAAGTDYGYTF
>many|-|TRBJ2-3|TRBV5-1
TGCGCCAGCAGCTTGGACTCCCCCGGGACGGGTCCAGATACGCAGTATTTT
CASSLDSPGTGPDTQYF
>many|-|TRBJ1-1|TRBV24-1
TGTGCCACCAGTGATGGCGGGGTCGGAGGCACTGAAGCTTTCTTT
CATSDGGVGGTEAFF
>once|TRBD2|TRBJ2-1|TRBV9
TGTGCCAGCAGGCCAATGGGGCTAGCGGGGGGGCTCGTTTACAATGAGCAGTTCTTC
CASRPMGLAGGLVYNEQFF
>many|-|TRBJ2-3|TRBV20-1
TGCAGTGCTAGCTTTGCCGGGAGCGGAACAGATACGCAGTATTTT
CSASFAGSGTDTQYF
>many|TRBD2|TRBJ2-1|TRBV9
TGTGCCAGCAGCGCTGGACTAGCCTTAGGGTACAATGAGCAGTTCTTC
CASSAGLALGYNEQFF
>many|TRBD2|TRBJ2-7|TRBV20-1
TGCAGTGCTAGAGGTAGCGGGAGTACCTACGAGCAGTACTTC
CSARGSGSTYEQYF
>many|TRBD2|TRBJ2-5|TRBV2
TGTGCCAGCAGTTTCAGCGGGGGGGCGGGAAAGACCCAGTACTTC
CASSFSGGAGKTQYF
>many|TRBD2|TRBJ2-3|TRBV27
TGTGCCAGCAGTCTAGGGACTAGCGGGAGATCGGATACGCAGTATTTT
CASSLGTSGRSDTQYF
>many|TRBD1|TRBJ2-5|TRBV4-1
TGCGCCAGCAGCCCCCGGGGACAGGTGGAGACCCAGTACTTC
CASSPRGQVETQYF
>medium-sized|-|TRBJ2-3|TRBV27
TGTGCCAGCCGATGGGGAACTAGCACAGATACGCAGTATTTT
CASRWGTSTDTQYF
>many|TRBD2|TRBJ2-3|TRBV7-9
TGTGCCAGCAGCTTAGGGACTAGCGGACGACGCACAGATACGCAGTATTTT
CASSLGTSGRRTDTQYF
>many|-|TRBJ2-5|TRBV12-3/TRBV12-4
TGTGCCAGCAGTCCCCGGACTCATCCTGCGGGAGAGACCCAGTACTTC
CASSPRTHPAGETQYF
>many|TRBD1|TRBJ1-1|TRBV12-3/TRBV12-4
TGTGCCAGCAGTCCGACCAGGGGGCGTTTGGCAGCTTTCTTT
CASSPTRGRLAAFF
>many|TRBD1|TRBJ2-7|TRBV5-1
TGCGCCAGCAGCTTGGGGACAGGGATCGGGTACGAGCAGTACTTC
CASSLGTGIGYEQYF
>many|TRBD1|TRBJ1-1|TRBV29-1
TGCAGCGTTGGAGCAGGGGGAGTGAGTGAAGCTTTCTTT
CSVGAGGVSEAFF
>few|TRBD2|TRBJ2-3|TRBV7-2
TGTGCCAGCAGCTTAGCGCCTAGCGGGAGTAGGTCAGATACGCAGTATTTT
CASSLAPSGSRSDTQYF
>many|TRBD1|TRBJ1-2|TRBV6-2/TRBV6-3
TGTGCCAGCAGTTTCCACTTGACAGGGGGCGAGGACTATGGCTACACCTTC
CASSFHLTGGEDYGYTF
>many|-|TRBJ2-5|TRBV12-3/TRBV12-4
TGTGCCAGCCAGGCGGCTAGCGAGGAGACCCAGTACTTC
CASQAASEETQYF